Listed here are 8 T cell receptor beta chains from one sample, sequenced in a study of T cells after yellow fever vaccination. TCRdb recomputed calls from the 5' RACE reads with MiXCR, one row per CDR3 protein. The profile shows 400,000 or so distinct CDR3 sequences, 9.5% to 13% of them singletons. The sequenced sample was PBMCs, obtained on the day of the first yellow fever vaccination. The receptor set was obtained from a man younger than 35 who received the YFV17D yellow fever vaccine.

The CDR3 is CASSARDRGSYEQYV. The CDR3 DNA sequence: TGTGCCAGCAGTGCCAGGGACAGGGGGTCCTACGAGCAGTACGTC. This chain links TRBV6-1 with TRBJ2-7; 11 bases line up with TRBD1. Germline CDR1 is MNHNS and CDR2 is SASEGT. The CDR3 extends over 15 amino acids. V gave up 4 bases and J gave up 1 base; unmatched junction bases: 3.

This clonotype appeared a few times. This chain links TRBV2 with TRBJ2-7; D may be TRBD1 (5 bases). V was pared by 5 bases and J by 1 base, with 12 bases between. Germline V gives CDR1 SNHLY, CDR2 FYNNEI. The CDR3 extends over 14 amino acids. The CDR3 sequence is CASSPNDRSYEQYV. In DNA, the CDR3 is TGTGCCAGCAGTCCAAACGACAGATCCTACGAGCAGTACGTC.

The rearrangement links TRBV7-9 to TRBJ2-5; a weak D match, TRBD1 (5 bases). The germline V gene encodes CDR1 SEHNR and CDR2 FQNEAQ (reference sequence). V dropped 2 bases and J dropped 4 bases, with 14 bases sitting between them. This CDR3 region has 15 residues. CDR3 coding DNA: TGTGCCAGCAGCTTAAGAGACTGGGGCATAGAGACCCAGTACTTC. Its protein is CASSLRDWGIETQYF.

The genes are TRBV6-2 or TRBV6-3 and TRBJ2-2; 7 bases fit TRBD2. CDR1 and CDR2 from the germline V gene are MNHEY and SVGEGT. CDR3 length equals 15 residues. J lost 2 bases, V lost 5 bases, and 5 bases had no gene match. CDR3 sequence reads: CASSRPGLNTGELFF. The CDR3 nucleotides are TGTGCCAGCAGTCGGCCGGGACTAAACACCGGGGAGCTGTTTTTT.

The V and J genes are TRBV7-2 and TRBJ1-1; D call uncertain. CDR1 is SGHTA, CDR2 FQGNSA, per germline. Trimming left V 7 bases short and J 5 bases short, with 14 bases between. The CDR3 loop spans 13 amino acids. The CDR3 region has the DNA TGTGCCAGCACCCTCGCGAGGGTGACTGAAGCTTTCTTT. Translation gives CASTLARVTEAFF.

This clonotype was counted a few times. This rearrangement joins TRBV4-1 to TRBJ1-2; 7 nucleotides agree with TRBD1. J lost 5 bases, V lost 4 bases, and 16 bases had no gene match. CDR3 length: 17 amino acids. Germline V gene data show CDR1 as MGHRA and CDR2 as YSYEKL. The CDR3 loop reads CASSPLPVDRQSYGYTF. In nucleotides, the CDR3 is TGCGCCAGCAGCCCCCTCCCGGTGGACAGGCAATCTTATGGCTACACCTTC.

This clonotype has more than one count but fewer than ten. The rearrangement links TRBV28 to TRBJ1-2, with unresolved D. V lost 3 bases and J lost 10, with 12 bases in between. This CDR3 contains 12 residues. Germline CDR1 is MDHEN and CDR2 is SYDVKM. The CDR3 reads CASSFSPSSYTF. CDR3 sequence (DNA): TGTGCCAGCAGTTTCTCTCCCTCCTCCTACACCTTC.

J is TRBJ1-1 and V is TRBV7-9, with 7 bases that match TRBD1. CDR3 length: 14 amino acids. Trimming cost V 5 bases and J 1 base; bases outside gene matches: 4. The germline V gene encodes CDR1 SEHNR and CDR2 FQNEAQ (reference sequence). The DNA for the CDR3 is TGTGCCAGCAGCCACCAGGGGGGGAACACTGAAGCTTTCTTT. This translates into CASSHQGGNTEAFF.